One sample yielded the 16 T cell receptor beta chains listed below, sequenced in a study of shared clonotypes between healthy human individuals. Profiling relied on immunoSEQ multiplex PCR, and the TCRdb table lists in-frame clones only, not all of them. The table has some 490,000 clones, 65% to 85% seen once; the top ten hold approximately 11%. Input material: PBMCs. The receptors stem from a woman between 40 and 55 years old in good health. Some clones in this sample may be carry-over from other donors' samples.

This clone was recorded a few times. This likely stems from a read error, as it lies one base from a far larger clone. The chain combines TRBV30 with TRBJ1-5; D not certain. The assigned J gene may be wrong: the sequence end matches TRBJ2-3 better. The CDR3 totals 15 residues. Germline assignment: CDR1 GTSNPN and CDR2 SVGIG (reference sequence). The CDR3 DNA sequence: TGTGCCTGGAGCGCACTTTTGGGATCCAATCAGCCCCAGTATTTT. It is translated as CAWSALLGSNQPQYF.

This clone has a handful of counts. The CDR3 loop is CASSLDNRYGYTF. In DNA, the CDR3 is TGTGCCAGCAGCTTGGACAATCGCTATGGCTACACCTTC. The rearrangement links TRBV5-6 to TRBJ1-2; D uncertain. The CDR3 length is 13 residues. V was clipped by 0 bases and J by 4 bases, with 7 bases between them. Germline loops: CDR1 SGHDT, CDR2 YYEEEE.

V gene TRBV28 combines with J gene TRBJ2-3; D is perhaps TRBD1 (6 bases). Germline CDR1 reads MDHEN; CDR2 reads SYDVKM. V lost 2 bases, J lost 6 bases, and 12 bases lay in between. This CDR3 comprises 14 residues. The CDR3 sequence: CASSLLQGPDTQYF. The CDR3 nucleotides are TGTGCCAGCAGTTTACTGCAGGGGCCCGATACGCAGTATTTT.

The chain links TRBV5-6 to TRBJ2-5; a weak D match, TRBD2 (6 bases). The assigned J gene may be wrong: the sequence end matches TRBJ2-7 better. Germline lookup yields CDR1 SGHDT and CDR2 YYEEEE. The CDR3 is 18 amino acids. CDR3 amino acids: CASSPLHRLEAVGDEQYF. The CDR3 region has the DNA TGTGCCAGCAGCCCACTACACCGACTAGAAGCGGTGGGTGACGAGCAGTACTTC.

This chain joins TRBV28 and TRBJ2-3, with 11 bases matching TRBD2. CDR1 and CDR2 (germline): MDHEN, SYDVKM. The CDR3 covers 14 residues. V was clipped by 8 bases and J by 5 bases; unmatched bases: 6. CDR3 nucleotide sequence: TGTGCCAGCGAGACTAGCGGGGACGGAGATACGCAGTATTTT. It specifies CASETSGDGDTQYF.

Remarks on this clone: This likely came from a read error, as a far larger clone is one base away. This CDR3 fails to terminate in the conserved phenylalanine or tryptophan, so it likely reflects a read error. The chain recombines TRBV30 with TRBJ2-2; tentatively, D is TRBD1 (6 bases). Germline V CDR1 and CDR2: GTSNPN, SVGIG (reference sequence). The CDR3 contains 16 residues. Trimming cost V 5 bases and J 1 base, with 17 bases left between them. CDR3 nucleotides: TGTGCCTGGCGACGCGGAGGACAGAGGAACACCGGGGAGCTGTTTTCT. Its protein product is CAWRRGGQRNTGELFS.

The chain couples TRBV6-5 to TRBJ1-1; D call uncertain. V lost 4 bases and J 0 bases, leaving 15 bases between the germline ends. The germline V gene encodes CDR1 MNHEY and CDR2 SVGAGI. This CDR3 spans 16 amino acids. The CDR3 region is CASSSLAGSMNTEAFF. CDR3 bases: TGTGCCAGCAGTTCCCTGGCGGGGTCCATGAACACTGAAGCTTTCTTT.

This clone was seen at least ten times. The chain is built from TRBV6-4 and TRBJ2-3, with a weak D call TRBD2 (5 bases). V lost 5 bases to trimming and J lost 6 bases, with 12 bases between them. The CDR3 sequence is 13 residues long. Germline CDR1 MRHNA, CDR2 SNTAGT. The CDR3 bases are TGTGCCAGCAGTCCCGGGGATAGTGATACGCAGTATTTT. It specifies CASSPGDSDTQYF.

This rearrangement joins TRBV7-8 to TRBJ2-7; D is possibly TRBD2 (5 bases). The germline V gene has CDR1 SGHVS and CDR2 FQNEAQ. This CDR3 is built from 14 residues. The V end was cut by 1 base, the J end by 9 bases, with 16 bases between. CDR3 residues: CASSLVRDGARQYF. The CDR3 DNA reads TGTGCCAGCAGCTTAGTACGGGATGGAGCTAGGCAGTACTTC.

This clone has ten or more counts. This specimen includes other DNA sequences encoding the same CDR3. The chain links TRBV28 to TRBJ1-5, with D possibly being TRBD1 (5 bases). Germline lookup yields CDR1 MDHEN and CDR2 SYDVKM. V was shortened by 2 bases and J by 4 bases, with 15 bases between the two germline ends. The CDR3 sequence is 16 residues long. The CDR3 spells CASSLELGDGNQPQHF. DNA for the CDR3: TGTGCCAGCAGTTTAGAGTTGGGGGACGGTAATCAGCCCCAGCATTTT.

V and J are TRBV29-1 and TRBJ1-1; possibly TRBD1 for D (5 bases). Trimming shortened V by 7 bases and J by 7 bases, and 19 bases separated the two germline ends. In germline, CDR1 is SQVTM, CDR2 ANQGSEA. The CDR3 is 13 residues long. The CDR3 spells CSALGEFGGEAFF. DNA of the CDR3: TGCAGCGCCCTCGGAGAGTTTGGGGGTGAAGCTTTCTTT. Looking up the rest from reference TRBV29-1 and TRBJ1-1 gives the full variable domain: SAVISQKPSRDICQRGTSLTIQCQVDSQVTMMFWYRQQPGQSLTLIATANQGSEATYESGFVIDKFPISRPNLTFSTLTVSNMSPEDSSIYLCSALGEFGGEAFFGQGTRLTVV.

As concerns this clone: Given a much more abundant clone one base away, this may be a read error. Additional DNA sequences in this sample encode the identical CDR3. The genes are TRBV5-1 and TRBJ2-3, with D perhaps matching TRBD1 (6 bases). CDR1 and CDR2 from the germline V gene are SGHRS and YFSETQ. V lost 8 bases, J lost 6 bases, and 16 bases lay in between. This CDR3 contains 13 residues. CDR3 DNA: TGCGCCAGTATGACAGGCCCCACGGATACGCAGTATTTT. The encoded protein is CASMTGPTDTQYF.

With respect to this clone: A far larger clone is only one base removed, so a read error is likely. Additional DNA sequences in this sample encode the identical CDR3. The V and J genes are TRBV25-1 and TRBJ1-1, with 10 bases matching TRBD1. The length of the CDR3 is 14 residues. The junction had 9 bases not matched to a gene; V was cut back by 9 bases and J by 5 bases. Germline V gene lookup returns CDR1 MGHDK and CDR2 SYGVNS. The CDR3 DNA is TGTGCCAGTTCGACAGGGGGCGGGATAACTGAAGCTTTCTTT. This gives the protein CASSTGGGITEAFF. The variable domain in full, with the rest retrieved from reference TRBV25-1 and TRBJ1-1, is EADIYQTPRYLVIGTGKKITLECSQTMGHDKMYWYQQDPGMELHLIHYSYGVNSTEKGDLSSESTVSRIRTEHFPLTLESARPSHTSQYLCASSTGGGITEAFFGQGTRLTVV.

DNA of the CDR3: TGTGCCACCTCAGGACTAGAAGGCTCCGGGGAGCTGTTTTTT. Its translation: CATSGLEGSGELFF. The genes are TRBV6-5 and TRBJ2-2, with TRBD2 matching over 7 bases. In germline, CDR1 is MNHEY, CDR2 SVGAGI. This CDR3 has 14 residues. V shed 10 bases, J shed 6 bases, and the junction held 11 bases outside the gene matches.

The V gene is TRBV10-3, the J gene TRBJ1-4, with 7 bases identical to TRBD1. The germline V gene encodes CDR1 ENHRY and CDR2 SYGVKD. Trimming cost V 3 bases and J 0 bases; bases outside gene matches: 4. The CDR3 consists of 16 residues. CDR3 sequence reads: CAISDWDSSTNEKLFF. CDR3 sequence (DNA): TGTGCCATCAGTGATTGGGACAGCTCAACTAATGAAAAACTGTTTTTT.

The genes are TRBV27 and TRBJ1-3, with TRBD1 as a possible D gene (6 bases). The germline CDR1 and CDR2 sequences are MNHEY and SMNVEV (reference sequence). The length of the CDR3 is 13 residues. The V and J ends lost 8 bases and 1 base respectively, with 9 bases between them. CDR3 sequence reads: CASGTISGNTIYF. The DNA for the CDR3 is TGTGCCAGCGGGACAATTTCTGGAAACACCATATATTTT.